Each of the 21 T cell receptor beta chains below was sequenced from the same sample in a study of T cell responses to AZD1222 COVID-19 vaccine. The repertoire was sequenced with immunoSEQ multiplex PCR; TCRdb's copy has only in-frame clones and lacks some. The sample includes approximately 190,000 clones, almost 95% of them seen just once. The starting material was peripheral blood, obtained on day 0 of AZD1222 vaccination. The receptor set was obtained from an adult in good health.

J is TRBJ1-5 and V is TRBV2; D is ambiguous. The CDR3 has 13 residues. V gave up 3 bases and J gave up 7 bases, with 10 bases separating them. Germline values: CDR1 SNHLY, CDR2 FYNNEI. In nucleotides, the CDR3 is TGTGCCAGCAGTGACATTTTTAGGCAGCCCCAGCATTTT. Residues: CASSDIFRQPQHF.

The chain employs TRBV6-5 and TRBJ1-1; weak D call: TRBD1 (6 bases). The CDR3 consists of 16 residues. CDR1 and CDR2 from the germline V gene are MNHEY and SVGAGI. V lost 2 bases and J 2 bases, leaving 15 bases between the germline ends. The CDR3 region is CASSYPSGGLNTEAFF. The CDR3 DNA sequence: TGTGCCAGCAGTTACCCTTCCGGGGGCCTTAACACTGAAGCTTTCTTT.

This rearrangement joins TRBV10-2 to TRBJ1-2, with D unresolved. V was trimmed by 4 bases and J by 4 bases, leaving 13 bases between them. The CDR3 has 14 amino acids. Germline CDR1 reads WSHSY; CDR2 reads SAAADI. The CDR3 DNA reads TGCGCCAGCAGTGCAAGTTTCCAGAGCTATGGCTACACCTTC. As protein: CASSASFQSYGYTF.

The V call is TRBV9, the J call TRBJ2-2; TRBD2 matches at 14 bases. The germline gives CDR1 SGDLS, CDR2 YYNGEE. Germline trimming cut 2 bases from V and 1 base from J; bases unmatched to any gene: 7. The CDR3 runs to 19 residues. DNA of the CDR3: TGTGCCAGCAGCGTCCGACTAGCGGGGGGGCCATTGAACACCGGGGAGCTGTTTTTT. Encoded protein: CASSVRLAGGPLNTGELFF.

The chain combines TRBV5-1 with TRBJ1-1; D may be TRBD1 (5 bases). The V gene's germline CDR1 is SGHRS and CDR2 YFSETQ. The CDR3 sequence is 12 residues long. Trimming took 0 bases from V and 10 from J, leaving 10 bases between them. CDR3 coding DNA: TGCGCCAGCAGCTTGGAGCGCGGGGGAGCTTTCTTT. Protein product: CASSLERGGAFF.

The rearrangement uses TRBV28 and TRBJ2-1; the match to TRBD2 covers 9 bases. The V and J ends lost 3 bases and 6 bases, in that order; junction bases with no gene match: 9. CDR1 is MDHEN, CDR2 SYDVKM, per germline. The CDR3 has 16 amino acids. In DNA, the CDR3 is TGTGCCAGCAGTTTGGGAGGTAGCGGGGGATTCAATGAGCAGTTCTTC. Translated, it gives CASSLGGSGGFNEQFF.

This clone has only a few counts. The V gene is TRBV7-9, the J gene TRBJ2-2, with 13 positions matching TRBD2. Germline CDR1 reads SEHNR; CDR2 reads FQNEAQ (reference sequence). This CDR3 is built from 16 residues. V lost 4 bases to trimming and J lost 4 bases; unmatched junction nucleotides: 3. CDR3 sequence reads: CASSSGTSGITGELFF. DNA for the CDR3: TGTGCCAGCAGCTCCGGGACTAGCGGGATCACCGGGGAGCTGTTTTTT. Full variable domain (rest looked up from reference TRBV7-9 and TRBJ2-2): DTGVSQNPRHKITKRGQNVTFRCDPISEHNRLYWYRQTLGQGPEFLTYFQNEAQLEKSRLLSDRFSAERPKGSFSTLEIQRTEQGDSAMYLCASSSGTSGITGELFFGEGSRLTVL.

The V call is TRBV25-1, the J call TRBJ2-7; D unresolved. CDR3 size: 13 residues. The germline V and J ends were trimmed by 7 bases and 0 bases, with 10 bases remaining between them. Germline V CDR1 and CDR2: MGHDK, SYGVNS. The CDR3 sequence is CASTHPLSYEQYF. The CDR3 nucleotides are TGTGCCAGCACTCACCCTCTCTCCTACGAGCAGTACTTC.

The rearrangement joins TRBV5-1 to TRBJ2-1; no firm D call. Germline values: CDR1 SGHRS, CDR2 YFSETQ. V was clipped by 0 bases and J by 6 bases, with 13 bases between them. The CDR3 is 15 residues long. The chain's CDR3 is CASSLALSGSNEQFF. CDR3 coding DNA: TGCGCCAGCAGCTTGGCCTTATCAGGATCCAATGAGCAGTTCTTC.

The rearrangement joins TRBV28 to TRBJ1-4, with 10 nucleotides matching TRBD1. V dropped 3 bases and J dropped 4; count of bases not matched to a gene: 14. CDR3 length: 19 amino acids. Germline CDR1 and CDR2: MDHEN and SYDVKM. The chain's CDR3 is CASSFRLPGQGMHNEKLFF. DNA of the CDR3: TGTGCCAGCAGTTTTCGGCTTCCGGGACAGGGGATGCATAATGAAAAACTGTTTTTT.

The rearrangement joins TRBV5-1 to TRBJ1-1; D is perhaps TRBD1 (6 bases). Trimming cost V 5 bases and J 3 bases, with 11 bases left between them. This CDR3 region has 13 residues. Germline V gene data show CDR1 as SGHRS and CDR2 as YFSETQ. CDR3: CASSYSGDTEAFF. CDR3 DNA: TGCGCCAGCAGTTACTCAGGGGACACTGAAGCTTTCTTT. The variable domain in full, completed from reference TRBV5-1 and TRBJ1-1, reads KAGVTQTPRYLIKTRGQQVTLSCSPISGHRSVSWYQQTPGQGLQFLFEYFSETQRNKGNFPGRFSGRQFSNSRSEMNVSTLELGDSALYLCASSYSGDTEAFFGQGTRLTVV.

The chain joins TRBV28 to TRBJ1-2; D possibly corresponds to TRBD1 (5 bases). The CDR3 is made up of 13 amino acids. Germline CDR1 is MDHEN and CDR2 is SYDVKM. V lost 3 bases to trimming and J lost 8 bases, with 13 bases between them. CDR3 coding DNA: TGTGCCAGCAGTTTCCCCGTGGGGGAAGGCTACACCTTC. The encoded protein is CASSFPVGEGYTF.

The rearrangement joins TRBV6-5 to TRBJ1-2; 7 bases agree with TRBD1. The germline V gene has CDR1 MNHEY and CDR2 SVGAGI. CDR3 size: 11 residues. J gave up 5 bases and V 6 bases, and 0 bases lay outside the gene matches. The CDR3 coding sequence is TGTGCCAGCAGGACAGGGTATGGCTACACCTTC. This gives the protein CASRTGYGYTF.

The rearrangement joins TRBV3-1 (or the pseudogene TRBV3-2) to TRBJ2-7, with TRBD1 matching 8 bases. J gave up 5 bases and V 0 bases, and 9 bases lay outside the gene matches. This CDR3 contains 16 residues. The germline V gene encodes CDR1 LGHDT and CDR2 YNNKEL (reference sequence). For the CDR3, the DNA is TGTGCCAGCAGCCAAGACCCCGCCGGACAGGGTAACGAGCAGTACTTC. Its protein product is CASSQDPAGQGNEQYF.

In its sample, this clone was seen once. This chain links TRBV13 with TRBJ1-1, with D unclear. CDR1 and CDR2 from the germline V gene are PRHDT and FYEKMQ (reference sequence). There are 14 residues in the CDR3. The V end lost 4 bases, the J end lost 5 bases, and 14 bases lay between the germline ends. The CDR3 is CASSWQTGDTEAFF. The CDR3 DNA sequence: TGTGCCAGCAGCTGGCAAACGGGAGATACTGAAGCTTTCTTT.

In DNA, the CDR3 is TGCAGCGTAAAACAGGGATTCAGCACTGAAGCTTTCTTT. Translation: CSVKQGFSTEAFF. The genes are TRBV29-1 and TRBJ1-1; D is possibly TRBD1 (6 bases). Germline CDR1 reads SQVTM; CDR2 reads ANQGSEA. V was cut by 6 bases and J by 4 bases, with 15 bases left in between. The CDR3 covers 13 residues.

The chain carries TRBV4-2 and TRBJ1-1; no firm D call. The length of the CDR3 is 14 residues. CDR1 and CDR2 (germline): LGHNA, YNFKEQ. Trimming stripped 0 bases from V and 5 bases from J, with 10 bases between. CDR3 DNA: TGTGCCAGCAGCCAAGATCTAGGGAAGACTGAAGCTTTCTTT. Residues: CASSQDLGKTEAFF.

The chain employs TRBV2 and TRBJ2-7, with D uncertain. CDR1 SNHLY and CDR2 FYNNEI come from the germline V gene. The ends were cut back, 4 bases at V and 2 bases at J, with 6 bases in the middle. This CDR3 has 12 residues. The CDR3 DNA follows: TGTGCCAGCAGTGGTCCCCCCTACGAGCAGTACTTC. It codes for CASSGPPYEQYF.

The rearrangement joins TRBV5-1 to TRBJ2-1, with D perhaps TRBD1 (5 bases). V lost 1 base and J lost 7, with 15 bases in between. The CDR3 sequence is 15 residues long. Germline-derived CDR1 and CDR2 are SGHRS and YFSETQ. In nucleotides, the CDR3 is TGCGCCAGCAGCTTGCTGTCGCAGGGCTTGAATGAGCAGTTCTTC. Residues: CASSLLSQGLNEQFF.

This chain links TRBV19 with TRBJ1-4; D is unclear. This CDR3 is built from 14 residues. Germline assignment: CDR1 LNHDA and CDR2 SQIVND (reference sequence). The V and J ends lost 6 bases and 3 bases respectively, with 11 bases between them. The CDR3 region is CASRSGYPNEKLFF. CDR3 coding DNA: TGTGCCAGTAGGTCGGGGTACCCTAATGAAAAACTGTTTTTT.

The J gene is TRBJ2-2, the V gene TRBV3-1 (or the pseudogene TRBV3-2); no clear D. CDR1 LGHDT and CDR2 YNNKEL come from the germline V gene (reference sequence). The CDR3 is made up of 15 amino acids. Trimming cost V 0 bases and J 2 bases, with 7 bases left between them. The CDR3 DNA follows: TGTGCCAGCAGCCAAGATCGGCTAAACACCGGGGAGCTGTTTTTT. Its translation: CASSQDRLNTGELFF.